This note documents a single T cell receptor beta chain sequence. What it binds is not known. The sample comes from a study of immune evolution from preneoplasia to lung adenocarcinoma. Study observations and caveats: Normal lung had the highest top T cell clone frequencies. Later-stage lesions appeared to have more T cells, more diversity, less clonality.

TCRdb keeps only in-frame clones here, not all; method: immunoSEQ multiplex PCR. Of 4,500 to 5,500 clones in the sample, around four fifths were seen once. The CDR3 is made up of 16 amino acids. Germline CDR1 and CDR2: SGHTA and FQGNSA. Trimming took 6 bases from V and 5 from J; bases not matched to a gene: 12. This TCR was recovered from a donor aged 70 or older with lung adenocarcinoma. Sequencing was carried out using FFPE adjacent normal lung tissue. This chain connects TRBV7-2 to TRBJ1-2; 10 bases map to TRBD1. For the CDR3, the DNA is TGTGCCAGCAGGATCGGGACAGGGGCGTCCCGATATGGCTACACCTTC. Amino acids: CASRIGTGASRYGYTF.